Listed below are T cell receptor beta chains from one sample, sequenced in a study of CD8 T cells in ankylosing spondylitis. TCRdb reprocessed the 5' RACE reads via MiXCR and lists one record per CDR3 protein. The repertoire consists of 700,000 to 850,000 distinct CDR3 sequences, with 10% to 15% occurring once and the leading ten covering less than 0.65%. Sample: blood, either unsorted or a sorted T cell fraction (not recorded which). These receptors came from a male donor with ankylosing spondylitis. The CDR3 runs from the conserved cysteine through the conserved F or W. The order of the fields is D gene, clone size, J gene, V gene, CDR3 protein, CDR3 DNA. A D gene is named only where the DNA matches it firmly. Clone size, where shown, is once, few, many, or a class for clones that have expanded.

-,-,TRBJ1-5,TRBV18,CASSPSLGQPQHF,TGTGCCAGCTCACCATCACTAGGTCAGCCCCAGCATTTT
-,many,TRBJ1-1,TRBV5-1,CASSLAGGHEAFF,TGCGCCAGCAGCTTGGCCGGGGGCCATGAAGCTTTCTTT
-,-,TRBJ1-5,TRBV30,CAWSKGTAGYQPQHF,TGTGCCTGGAGTAAAGGGACTGCAGGATATCAGCCCCAGCATTTT
-,-,TRBJ2-7,TRBV5-6,CASSFVVSGTYEQYF,TGTGCCAGCAGCTTCGTAGTTAGCGGAACCTACGAGCAGTACTTC
-,many,TRBJ2-5,TRBV7-2,CASSLDIVETQYF,TGTGCCAGCAGCTTAGATATAGTAGAGACCCAGTACTTC
-,few,TRBJ1-2,TRBV7-2,CASSPDGSYGYTF,TGTGCCAGCAGCCCGGACGGAAGCTATGGCTACACCTTC
-,many,TRBJ1-2,TRBV30,CAWSVQRVYGYTF,TGTGCCTGGAGTGTACAAAGGGTCTATGGCTACACCTTC
-,few,TRBJ2-4,TRBV4-2,CASSQDFQGRLAKNIQYF,TGTGCCAGCAGCCAAGATTTTCAGGGGCGCCTAGCCAAAAACATTCAGTACTTC
-,many,TRBJ2-1,TRBV5-1,CASSLFPGDEQFF,TGCGCCAGCAGCTTGTTTCCAGGGGATGAGCAGTTCTTC
TRBD2,-,TRBJ2-1,TRBV7-6,CASSSELAGPYNEQFF,TGTGCCAGCAGCTCAGAATTAGCGGGACCCTACAATGAGCAGTTCTTC
-,few,TRBJ1-1,TRBV7-3,CASSLNQGMPSFF,TGTGCCAGCAGCTTAAACCAGGGAATGCCATCTTTCTTT
TRBD2,-,TRBJ2-3,TRBV9,CASSVVSGGGSTDTQYF,TGTGCCAGCAGCGTAGTAAGCGGGGGGGGGAGCACAGATACGCAGTATTTT
TRBD2,-,TRBJ2-1,TRBV27,CASSPPPPGLALKGEQFF,TGTGCCAGCAGTCCCCCTCCTCCGGGACTAGCGCTAAAGGGTGAGCAGTTCTTC
TRBD2,many,TRBJ2-3,TRBV29-1,CSADLAGGGNTQYF,TGCAGCGCGGATCTAGCGGGGGGTGGGAATACGCAGTATTTT
-,few,TRBJ2-1,TRBV20-1,CSAREGSPYNEQFF,TGCAGTGCTAGAGAGGGTAGTCCCTACAATGAGCAGTTCTTC
TRBD1,few,TRBJ2-2,TRBV7-9,CASSPPFGQGSGELFF,TGTGCCAGCAGCCCTCCATTTGGACAGGGATCCGGGGAGCTGTTTTTT
-,many,TRBJ2-7,TRBV20-1,CSASDTAVNYEQYF,TGCAGTGCTAGTGACACGGCAGTTAACTACGAGCAGTACTTC
TRBD1,few,TRBJ2-3,TRBV7-9,CASTKLGGWADTQYF,TGTGCCAGCACCAAATTAGGGGGCTGGGCAGATACGCAGTATTTT
TRBD2,-,TRBJ2-2,TRBV7-2,CASSLEPSGNTGELFF,TGTGCCAGCAGCTTAGAGCCTAGCGGGAACACCGGGGAGCTGTTTTTT
-,-,TRBJ2-7,TRBV28,CASRTPLTYEQYF,TGTGCCAGCAGAACGCCTCTAACCTACGAGCAGTACTTC
-,many,TRBJ2-6,TRBV12-3/TRBV12-4,CASSPGGGSGANVLTF,TGTGCCAGCAGTCCAGGGGGGGGCTCTGGGGCCAACGTCCTGACTTTC
TRBD1,-,TRBJ1-2,TRBV7-2,CASSSGQAANYGYTF,TGTGCCAGCAGCTCGGGACAGGCCGCTAACTATGGCTACACCTTC
-,-,TRBJ2-6,TRBV28,CASSPPSYSGANVLTF,TGTGCCAGCAGTCCCCCTTCCTATTCTGGGGCCAACGTCCTGACTTTC
TRBD1,-,TRBJ2-3,TRBV28,CAGRTGGTDTQYF,TGTGCCGGGCGGACAGGGGGAACAGATACGCAGTATTTT
TRBD2,few,TRBJ2-5,TRBV20-1,CSARMAGGETQYF,TGCAGTGCTAGAATGGCGGGGGGGGAGACCCAGTACTTC
TRBD2,-,TRBJ2-1,TRBV10-3,CAISGTSGGPSYNEQFF,TGTGCCATCAGTGGGACTAGCGGGGGCCCTTCCTACAATGAGCAGTTCTTC
TRBD2,few,TRBJ2-1,TRBV20-1,CRGTSGLNNEQFF,TGCAGGGGGACTAGCGGCCTTAACAATGAGCAGTTCTTC
TRBD1,-,TRBJ1-1,TRBV7-8,CASSSYYRGGKGEAFF,TGTGCCAGCAGCTCGTATTACAGGGGCGGTAAAGGTGAAGCTTTCTTT
TRBD1,-,TRBJ2-7,TRBV6-2/TRBV6-3,CASSYSRDRGREQYF,TGTGCCAGCAGTTACTCTAGGGACAGGGGGCGCGAGCAGTACTTC
-,-,TRBJ2-1,TRBV20-1,CSAMNIFPSYNEQFF,TGCAGTGCTATGAACATTTTCCCCTCCTACAATGAGCAGTTCTTC
TRBD1,once,TRBJ1-6,TRBV6-1,CASSEQGGSPLHF,TGTGCCAGCAGTGAACAGGGGGGTTCACCCCTCCACTTT
-,many,TRBJ1-1,TRBV5-1,CASSPSGVNTEAFF,TGCGCCAGCAGCCCCAGCGGGGTGAACACTGAAGCTTTCTTT
-,few,TRBJ2-7,TRBV5-1,CASSLGDGEQYF,TGCGCCAGCAGCTTGGGCGACGGCGAGCAGTACTTC
TRBD1,few,TRBJ1-1,TRBV29-1,CSVQAGGRVWTEAFF,TGCAGCGTTCAGGCAGGGGGTCGAGTTTGGACTGAAGCTTTCTTT
-,-,TRBJ1-2,TRBV20-1,CSARGGWAYGYTF,TGCAGTGCGCGGGGTGGGTGGGCCTATGGCTACACCTTC
-,-,TRBJ2-7,TRBV7-9,CASSQDSLSYEQYF,TGTGCCAGCAGCCAAGACAGTTTGTCCTACGAGCAGTACTTC
-,few,TRBJ1-1,TRBV30,CALDSFTEAFF,TGTGCCTTGGACAGCTTCACTGAAGCTTTCTTT